This paragraph reports one T cell receptor beta chain. The antigen remains unidentified. This record comes from a study of CD8+ T cells in alopecia areata. For the study at large: Tofacitinib was taken orally by treated patients, and the dose was 5 to 10 mg twice daily.

cDNA serving as the sequencing template came from extracted, reverse transcribed RNA. Only in-frame clones appear in the TCRdb table, and some are missing; sequencing was by immunoSEQ multiplex PCR. The table shows some 180,000 clones, with about half occurring only once. Study-wide findings and caveats: There were many expanded lesional clones persisting in scalp and blood during tofacitinib.

Germline-derived CDR1 and CDR2 are SQVTM and ANQGSEA. This CDR3 spans 13 amino acids. V gave up 7 bases and J gave up 6 bases, with 19 bases separating them. Indicated treatment: oral pan-JAK inhibitor, 5-10 mg twice daily. Alopecia areata patients had lesional scalp punch biopsies and peripheral blood taken from them. This chain connects TRBV29-1 to TRBJ2-7; D may correspond to TRBD1 or TRBD2 (5 bases each). This clonotype was obtained from a human donor with alopecia areata. The sample in question was CD8+ T cells sorted from blood, obtained at approximately week 52, from a patient treated with tofacitinib. DNA of the CDR3: TGCAGCGGCCTCTACCAGGGTGGAGGCGAGCAGTACTTC. This translates into CSGLYQGGGEQYF.